This TCR beta chain emerged from a study of Graves' ophthalmopathy and Graves' hyperthyroidism. The CDR3 has 13 residues. Trimming stripped 0 bases from V and 9 bases from J, with 11 bases between. CDR1 and CDR2 from the germline V gene are SEHNR and FQNEAQ (reference sequence). Amplification targeted the TCR beta CDR3 regions, with RNA transcripts as the source material. After a first-round RT-PCR with HTBI primers, a second-round multiplex PCR was run. Using its own MiXCR run on the multiplex PCR reads, TCRdb lists one record per CDR3 protein. The sample shows about 740,000 distinct CDR3 sequences, around 40% of them seen only once. For this clonotype: A much more abundant neighbour one base away suggests this may be a read error.

Clinicians diagnosed using symptoms, serum thyroxine, TRAb, thyroid ultrasound and orbital computed tomography. This sequence joins TRBV7-9 and TRBJ1-2; a possible D gene is TRBD1 (5 bases). The specimen was peripheral blood. The TCR originated in an adult man with Graves' ophthalmopathy. CDR3 sequence reads: CASSLAAGKSYTF. In nucleotides, the CDR3 is TGTGCCAGCAGCTTAGCGGCAGGGAAAAGCTACACCTTC.